This TCR beta chain comes out of a study of molecular identifiers for immune sequencing clone quantification. The study, taken as a whole, reports: Whereas naive cells kept under 1% of molecules in clones above 20 RNA copies, such clones held over 97% in effectors. In a background of about 900,000 naive cells, spiked Jurkat TCR RNA from one cell was reportedly detectable.

Many counts were recorded for this clonotype. What it recognizes is unknown. Germline CDR1 SGHDN, CDR2 FVKESK. J lost 3 bases, V lost 1 base, and 2 bases had no gene match. There are 14 residues in the CDR3. Previously reported methods and listed TCR primers produced the bulk TCR libraries. TCRdb itself ran the PCR reads through MiXCR, one entry per CDR3 protein. The sample lists 400,000 to 600,000 distinct CDR3 sequences, about 26% seen once, with approximately 0.76% in the top ten. Sorting recovered naive CD8 T cells on a CD8+CD4-CCR7+CD45RA+ profile. The sequencing input was naive CD8+ T cells from blood, with Jurkat cell RNA spiked in. Subset meaning: FACS-sorted CD8+CD4-CCR7+CD45RA+ naive T cells. The TCR originated in a human donor in good health. Some libraries in this study had Jurkat cell RNA spiked in. This rearrangement joins TRBV14 to TRBJ2-7; 8 bases agree with TRBD1. CDR3 nucleotide sequence: TGTGCCAGCAGCCAAGCACAGGGGGACTACGAGCAGTACTTC. Encoded protein: CASSQAQGDYEQYF.